The clone carrying this T cell receptor (beta chain) was counted only a few times. Its antigen is as yet unknown. Combining a sample-barcoded 5' primer with a J-beta primer mix, a second PCR ran for roughly 6 to 12 cycles. Using its own MiXCR run on the 5' RACE reads, TCRdb lists one record per CDR3 protein. The sample includes 780,000 or so distinct CDR3 sequences, roughly three fifths seen only once; the top ten take around 25%. This sample stems from a study of blood T cells in healthy people across ages. Points from the study as a whole: More naive CD4+ cells and higher diversity were found in long-lived than in aged donors. Lack of knowledge of donor CMV status possibly confounded expanded clonotype changes.

Sequencing was done on a sample of blood. The sequence was obtained from a man aged 40-50 years in good health.

CDR3 protein: CASTGTSGRYNEQFF. The CDR3 bases are TGTGCCAGCACAGGGACTAGCGGGAGGTACAATGAGCAGTTCTTC. The chain uses TRBV11-2 and TRBJ2-1; 15 bases align to TRBD2. Germline V CDR1 and CDR2: SGHAT, FQNNGV. CDR3 length: 15 amino acids. Unmatched junction bases numbered 2, after V lost 7 bases and J lost 4 bases.